A single sample gave rise to the 27 T cell receptor beta chains below, sequenced in a study of blood T cell repertoires in COVID-19. Data came from immunoSEQ multiplex PCR; TCRdb stores just in-frame clones and leaves some out. Of approximately 350,000 clones in the sample, 90% to 95% were seen once. The specimen sequenced was peripheral blood. These receptors were taken from a woman under 30 who had recovered from COVID-19.

The V call is TRBV18, the J call TRBJ2-3, with 11 bases lining up with TRBD2. J lost 2 bases, V lost 1 base, and 14 bases had no gene match. The CDR3 runs 20 residues. Germline V CDR1 and CDR2: KGHSH, LQKENI. CDR3 amino acids: CASSPRGRPRLAGYTDTQYF. CDR3 nucleotide sequence: TGTGCCAGCTCACCACGGGGACGGCCAAGACTAGCGGGGTACACAGATACGCAGTATTTT.

This chain links TRBV30 with TRBJ2-3; D gene uncertain. The germline CDR1 and CDR2 sequences are GTSNPN and SVGIG (reference sequence). V was cut by 2 bases and J by 0 bases, with 12 bases left in between. The CDR3 sequence is 15 residues long. This chain's CDR3 is CAWSLTRTSTDTQYF. CDR3 sequence (DNA): TGTGCCTGGAGTCTAACCCGAACTAGCACAGATACGCAGTATTTT.

The chain carries TRBV7-9 and TRBJ2-3; D perhaps matches TRBD1 (5 bases). Trimming pared 11 bases from V and 4 bases from J, leaving 19 bases between. CDR1 is SEHNR, CDR2 FQNEAQ, per germline (reference sequence). The CDR3 has 14 amino acids. CDR3 sequence: CARSPMQGPDTQYF. Written as DNA, the CDR3 is TGTGCCCGTTCTCCTATGCAGGGCCCAGATACGCAGTATTTT.

The gene calls are TRBV7-9 and TRBJ1-3; TRBD1 aligns across 9 bases. CDR1 and CDR2 (germline): SEHNR, FQNEAQ (reference sequence). This CDR3 has 14 residues. The V and J ends lost 5 bases and 4 bases, in that order; junction bases with no gene match: 3. In DNA form, the CDR3 reads TGTGCCAGCAGCGGGGGGACAGGGGGAAACACCATATATTTT. Amino acid sequence: CASSGGTGGNTIYF.

This clone came up once. The V and J genes are TRBV7-9 and TRBJ1-2; D gene uncertain. The germline V and J ends were trimmed by 5 bases and 4 bases, with 14 bases remaining between them. CDR3 length equals 14 residues. The germline V gene encodes CDR1 SEHNR and CDR2 FQNEAQ (reference sequence). Here the CDR3 DNA reads TGTGCCAGCAGCAATGCCCGGGAGGCCTATGGCTACACCTTC. Its translation: CASSNAREAYGYTF.

In this sample, this clone turned up a few times. The V call is TRBV7-8, the J call TRBJ2-1, with 10 bases fitting TRBD2. CDR3 length equals 15 residues. V trimming: 3 bases; J trimming: 9 bases; junction bases outside the gene matches: 8. The germline V gene encodes CDR1 SGHVS and CDR2 FQNEAQ. CDR3 DNA: TGTGCCAGCAGCTTTAGCGGGGGGCCTGATGGTGAGCAGTTCTTC. Its translation is CASSFSGGPDGEQFF.

The V and J genes are TRBV5-4 and TRBJ2-2; 8 nucleotides align to TRBD2. The germline V gene encodes CDR1 SGHNT and CDR2 YYREEE (reference sequence). V was pared by 5 bases and J by 6 bases, with 12 bases of the junction left unmatched. This CDR3 is built from 16 residues. The chain's CDR3 is CASSLSGNRGAGELFF. DNA of the CDR3: TGTGCCAGCAGTCTTAGCGGGAACCGCGGGGCCGGGGAGCTGTTTTTT.

The chain is built from TRBV2 and TRBJ1-2; tentatively, D is TRBD1 (6 bases). Looked up from germline, CDR1 is SNHLY and CDR2 is FYNNEI. The CDR3 contains 14 residues. Trimming took off 3 bases at V and 4 bases at J, with 12 bases between the two ends. In nucleotides, the CDR3 is TGTGCCAGCAGTGAGCAGGGGCGCAGCTATGGCTACACCTTC. This sequence encodes CASSEQGRSYGYTF.

The V and J genes are TRBV30 and TRBJ1-1; D is unresolved. V was shortened by 5 bases and J by 3 bases, with 13 bases between the two germline ends. From germline, CDR1 is GTSNPN and CDR2 SVGIG (reference sequence). The CDR3 is 13 amino acids. CDR3 DNA sequence: TGTGCCTGGCTCGGGGTCCCAGACACTGAAGCTTTCTTT. This gives the protein CAWLGVPDTEAFF.

The J gene is TRBJ2-7, the V gene TRBV4-3; 9 nucleotides agree with TRBD2. CDR1 and CDR2 (germline): LGHNA, YSLEER. The V gene end was trimmed by 0 bases and the J gene end by 0 bases; junction bases not matched to a gene: 9. This CDR3 has 18 residues. The CDR3 sequence is CASSQDPTSGPSSYEQYV. The CDR3 nucleotides read TGCGCCAGCAGCCAAGATCCCACTAGCGGGCCGAGCTCCTACGAGCAGTACGTC.

The V call is TRBV11-3, the J call TRBJ2-1, with 13 nucleotides matching TRBD2. Trimming cost V 3 bases and J 10 bases; bases outside gene matches: 12. The CDR3 totals 17 residues. Looked up from germline, CDR1 is SGHNT and CDR2 is YENEEA. The CDR3 DNA reads TGTGCCAGCAGCTTTTCCTCCGGGACTAGCGGGACTCGAGAGCAGTTCTTC. Translated: CASSFSSGTSGTREQFF.

J is TRBJ1-2 and V is TRBV19, with TRBD1 identical over 12 bases. Germline V gives CDR1 LNHDA, CDR2 SQIVND (reference sequence). Unmatched junction bases numbered 16, after V lost 7 bases and J lost 4 bases. The CDR3 loop spans 18 amino acids. Here the CDR3 DNA reads TGTGCCAGTACCGTACCCAGGGACAGGGGGCTTAACCCCTATGGCTACACCTTC. Protein product: CASTVPRDRGLNPYGYTF.

This rearrangement joins TRBV12-5 to TRBJ1-1; D is possibly TRBD1 (6 bases). Germline CDR1 LGHNT, CDR2 FRNRAP. This CDR3 is 17 amino acids long. Trimming shortened V by 0 bases and J by 9 bases, and 23 bases separated the two germline ends. The CDR3 nucleotides read TGTGCTAGTGGTTTGGTACAGGGTAGCAGCCCCCTCTATCAAGCTTTCTTT. Its translation: CASGLVQGSSPLYQAFF.

V gene TRBV7-2 combines with J gene TRBJ2-5; a weak D match, TRBD1 (5 bases). V lost 5 bases and J 4 bases, leaving 11 bases between the germline ends. This CDR3 contains 13 residues. Germline-derived CDR1 and CDR2 are SGHTA and FQGNSA. The CDR3 DNA reads as TGTGCCAGCAGCAGGGGTTTTGCAGAGACCCAGTACTTC. Its protein is CASSRGFAETQYF.

The V gene is TRBV7-8, the J gene TRBJ2-2; D not resolved. Between the trimmed V and J ends, which lost 5 bases and 2 bases, there was a span of 15 bases. This CDR3 contains 16 residues. CDR1 and CDR2 (germline): SGHVS, FQNEAQ. CDR3 loop: CASSALPLANTGELFF. CDR3 sequence (DNA): TGTGCCAGCAGCGCACTACCCTTAGCCAACACCGGGGAGCTGTTTTTT.

V usage is TRBV28 and J usage is TRBJ2-3; D ambiguous. This CDR3 is 15 amino acids long. The ends were cut back, 1 base at V and 4 bases at J, with 12 bases in the middle. The germline V gene encodes CDR1 MDHEN and CDR2 SYDVKM. This chain's CDR3 is CASSLSSRYADTQYF. The CDR3 DNA sequence: TGTGCCAGCAGTTTATCCAGCAGGTACGCAGATACGCAGTATTTT.

The CDR3 DNA is TGTGCCACCAGCAGGGGACTGGGGGGAGGGAATGAGCAGTTCTTC. It translates to CATSRGLGGGNEQFF. V gene TRBV15 combines with J gene TRBJ2-1; TRBD2 matches 7 bases. Per germline, CDR1 LNHNV and CDR2 YYDKDF (reference sequence). The V gene end was trimmed by 3 bases and the J gene end by 7 bases; junction bases not matched to a gene: 9. This CDR3 has 15 residues.

This chain joins TRBV19 and TRBJ1-2; 7 bases fit TRBD1. CDR3 length: 15 amino acids. Germline CDR1 LNHDA, CDR2 SQIVND (reference sequence). V was pared by 5 bases and J by 5 bases, with 11 bases of the junction left unmatched. The CDR3 DNA follows: TGTGCCAGTAGTCGATCCGGGACAGAGTCATATGGCTACACCTTC. It is translated as CASSRSGTESYGYTF.

The gene calls are TRBV19 and TRBJ1-5; D is perhaps TRBD1 (5 bases). The CDR3 is made up of 18 amino acids. Trimming stripped 1 base from V and 0 bases from J, with 16 bases between. Germline CDR1 is LNHDA and CDR2 is SQIVND (reference sequence). In nucleotides, the CDR3 is TGTGCCAGTAGTATAGGCGGAGGGACTATTTATAGCAATCAGCCCCAGCATTTT. Its translation: CASSIGGGTIYSNQPQHF. Looking up the rest from reference TRBV19 and TRBJ1-5 gives the full variable domain: DGGITQSPKYLFRKEGQNVTLSCEQNLNHDAMYWYRQDPGQGLRLIYYSQIVNDFQKGDIAEGYSVSREKKESFPLTVTSAQKNPTAFYLCASSIGGGTIYSNQPQHFGDGTRLSIL.

J is TRBJ2-1 and V is TRBV14, with D possibly TRBD2 on 6 matching bases. Germline CDR1 is SGHDN and CDR2 is FVKESK. V shed 4 bases and J shed 0 bases, with 13 bases lying between them. This CDR3 comprises 16 residues. The DNA of the CDR3 is TGTGCCAGCAGCCTGGGGGGAGTCAGCTCCTACAATGAGCAGTTCTTC. Translation: CASSLGGVSSYNEQFF.

In its sample, this clone ranks as medium-sized. Other DNA sequences of this sample code for an identical CDR3. The V call is TRBV19, the J call TRBJ2-1; 11 positions match TRBD2. CDR3 length equals 13 residues. The J segment lost 9 bases and the V segment lost 3 bases, leaving 1 base of the junction unmatched. Looked up from germline, CDR1 is LNHDA and CDR2 is SQIVND (reference sequence). CDR3 coding DNA: TGTGCCAGTAGTATCGGGACTAGCGGTGAGCAGTTCTTC. Its translation is CASSIGTSGEQFF.

The chain recombines TRBV4-1 with TRBJ1-2; 8 bases are a match to TRBD1. Trimming at V came to 0 bases and at J to 6 bases, leaving 9 bases not matched to a gene. CDR3 length equals 16 residues. Germline CDR1 and CDR2: MGHRA and YSYEKL. The CDR3 here is CASSQERGGRGHGYTF. The CDR3 DNA sequence: TGCGCCAGCAGCCAAGAAAGGGGGGGCAGGGGGCATGGCTACACCTTC.

The chain couples TRBV25-1 to TRBJ1-6; no firm D call. Trimming took off 1 base at V and 0 bases at J, with 10 bases between the two ends. CDR1 MGHDK and CDR2 SYGVNS come from the germline V gene. The CDR3 has 17 residues. CDR3: CASSEFPGSSYNSPLHF. The DNA of the CDR3 is TGTGCCAGCAGTGAATTCCCCGGTAGCTCCTATAATTCACCCCTCCACTTT.

V is TRBV10-1 and J is TRBJ2-3, with 10 bases that match TRBD2. The CDR3 sequence is 15 residues long. The germline V gene encodes CDR1 WNHNN and CDR2 SYGVQD (reference sequence). J lost 3 bases, V lost 3 bases, and 3 bases had no gene match. The CDR3 here is CASSDPSGRTDTQYF. For the CDR3, the DNA is TGCGCCAGCAGTGATCCTAGCGGGAGAACAGATACGCAGTATTTT.

This clone was found once. CDR3 sequence reads: CASSEQGMGETQYF. In DNA, the CDR3 is TGTGCCAGCAGTGAGCAGGGGATGGGAGAGACCCAGTACTTC. The chain is built from TRBV2 and TRBJ2-5; tentative D call: TRBD1 (6 bases). With 3 bases removed from V and 4 bases from J, the gap between germline ends came to 12 bases. The germline V gene has CDR1 SNHLY and CDR2 FYNNEI. The CDR3 is 14 residues long.

The chain uses TRBV9 and TRBJ1-1; D is possibly TRBD1 (6 bases). The V end was cut by 3 bases, the J end by 4 bases, with 10 bases between. The CDR3 has 13 residues. In germline, CDR1 is SGDLS, CDR2 YYNGEE. CDR3 residues: CASSATGLTEAFF. As DNA, the CDR3 is TGTGCCAGCAGCGCTACAGGGCTCACTGAAGCTTTCTTT. Supplemented by reference TRBV9 and TRBJ1-1, the full variable domain reads DSGVTQTPKHLITATGQRVTLRCSPRSGDLSVYWYQQSLDQGLQFLIQYYNGEERAKGNILERFSAQQFPDLHSELNLSSLELGDSALYFCASSATGLTEAFFGQGTRLTVV.

This CDR3 reads CASRASFGETQYF. The CDR3 DNA sequence: TGTGCCAGTAGGGCTAGCTTTGGGGAGACCCAGTACTTC. The chain recombines TRBV19 with TRBJ2-5, with D possibly being TRBD2 (5 bases). Trimming shortened V by 6 bases and J by 5 bases, and 13 bases separated the two germline ends. The length of the CDR3 is 13 residues. Germline-derived CDR1 and CDR2 are LNHDA and SQIVND (reference sequence).